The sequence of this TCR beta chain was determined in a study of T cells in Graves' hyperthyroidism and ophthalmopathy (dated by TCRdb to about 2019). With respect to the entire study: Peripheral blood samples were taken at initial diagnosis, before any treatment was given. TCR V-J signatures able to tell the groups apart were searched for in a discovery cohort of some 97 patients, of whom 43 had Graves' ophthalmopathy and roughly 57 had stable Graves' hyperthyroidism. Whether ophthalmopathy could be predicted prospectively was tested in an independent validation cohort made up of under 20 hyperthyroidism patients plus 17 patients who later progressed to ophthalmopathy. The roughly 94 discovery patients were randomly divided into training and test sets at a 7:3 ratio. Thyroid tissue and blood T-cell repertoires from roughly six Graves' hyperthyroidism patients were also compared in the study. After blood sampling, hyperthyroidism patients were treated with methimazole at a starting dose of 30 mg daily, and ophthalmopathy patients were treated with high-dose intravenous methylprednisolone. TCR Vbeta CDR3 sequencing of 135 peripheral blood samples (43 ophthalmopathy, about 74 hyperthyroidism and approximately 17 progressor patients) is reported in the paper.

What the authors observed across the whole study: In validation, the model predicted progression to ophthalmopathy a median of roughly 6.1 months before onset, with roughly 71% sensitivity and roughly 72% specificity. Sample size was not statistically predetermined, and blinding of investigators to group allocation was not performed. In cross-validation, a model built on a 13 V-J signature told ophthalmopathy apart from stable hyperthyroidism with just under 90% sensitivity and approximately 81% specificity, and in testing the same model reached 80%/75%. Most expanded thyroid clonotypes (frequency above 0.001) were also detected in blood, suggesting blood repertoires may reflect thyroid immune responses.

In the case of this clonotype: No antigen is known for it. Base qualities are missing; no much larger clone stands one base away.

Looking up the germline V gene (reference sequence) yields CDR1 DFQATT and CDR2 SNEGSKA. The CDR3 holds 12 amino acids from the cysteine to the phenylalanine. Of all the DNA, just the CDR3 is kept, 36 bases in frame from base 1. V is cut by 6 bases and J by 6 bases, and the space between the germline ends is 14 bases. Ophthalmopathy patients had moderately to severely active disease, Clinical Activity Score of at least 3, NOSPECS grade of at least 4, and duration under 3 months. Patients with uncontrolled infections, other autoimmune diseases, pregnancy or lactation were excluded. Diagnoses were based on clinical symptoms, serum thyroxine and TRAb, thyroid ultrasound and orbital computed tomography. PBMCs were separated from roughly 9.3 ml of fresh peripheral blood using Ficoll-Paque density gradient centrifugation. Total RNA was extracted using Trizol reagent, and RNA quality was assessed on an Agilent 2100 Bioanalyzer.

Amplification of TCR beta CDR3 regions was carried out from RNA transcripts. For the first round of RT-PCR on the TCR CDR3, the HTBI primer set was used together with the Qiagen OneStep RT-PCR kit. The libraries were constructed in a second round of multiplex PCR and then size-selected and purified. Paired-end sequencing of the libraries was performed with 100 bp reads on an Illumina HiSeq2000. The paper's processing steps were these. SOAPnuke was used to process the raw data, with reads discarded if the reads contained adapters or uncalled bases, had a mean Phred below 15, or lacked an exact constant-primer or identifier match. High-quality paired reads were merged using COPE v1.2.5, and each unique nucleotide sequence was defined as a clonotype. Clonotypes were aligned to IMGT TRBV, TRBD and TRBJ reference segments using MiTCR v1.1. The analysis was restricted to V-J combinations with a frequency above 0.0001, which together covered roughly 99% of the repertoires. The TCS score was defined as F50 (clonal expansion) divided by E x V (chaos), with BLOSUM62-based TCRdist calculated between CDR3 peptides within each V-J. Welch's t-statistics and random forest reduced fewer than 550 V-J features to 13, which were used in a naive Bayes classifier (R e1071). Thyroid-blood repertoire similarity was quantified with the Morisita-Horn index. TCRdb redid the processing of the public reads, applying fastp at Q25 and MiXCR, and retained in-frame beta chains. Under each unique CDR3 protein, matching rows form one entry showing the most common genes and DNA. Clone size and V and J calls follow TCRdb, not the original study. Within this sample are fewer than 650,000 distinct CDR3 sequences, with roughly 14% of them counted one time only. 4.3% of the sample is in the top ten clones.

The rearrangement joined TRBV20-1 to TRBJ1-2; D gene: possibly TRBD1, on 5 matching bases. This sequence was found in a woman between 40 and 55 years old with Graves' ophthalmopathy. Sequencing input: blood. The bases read TGCAGTGCCAACCCAGGGATAGATGGCTACACCTTC. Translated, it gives CSANPGIDGYTF.